Listed here is a single T cell receptor (beta chain). With 6 bases clipped from V and 11 bases from J, the junction kept 14 bases outside the gene matches. Germline V gene sequence: CDR1 KGHSH, CDR2 LQKENI. The CDR3 is made up of 15 amino acids. Under the authors' procedure: Reference gene primer amplification yielded estimated nucleated cell counts. TCRdb's table, derived via immunoSEQ multiplex PCR, lists solely in-frame clones and lacks some. The V and J calls and clone size come from that table; D and trimming were worked out from the DNA. This repertoire shows about 170,000 clones, less than 80% found once; its top ten account for about 20%. This sample was included in a study of blood T cell repertoires in COVID-19. Study in general: Samples representing acute and convalescent COVID-19 were sourced from the United States, Italy and Spain.

This receptor was obtained from a woman in her sixties or seventies in a cohort exposed to, infected with or recovered from COVID-19 (not recorded which). The chain carries TRBV18 and TRBJ2-1; 9 positions agree with TRBD1. Input material: PBMCs or T cells enriched from blood (not recorded which). The CDR3 DNA reads TGTGCCAGCTCCCTCCGGACAGGGGTCTTGGGGCAGCAGTTCTTC. Residues: CASSLRTGVLGQQFF.